This T cell receptor beta chain was identified in a study of cytomegalovirus exposure and HLA in healthy donors. Overall study findings and caveats: Earlier analysis looked at TCR beta V segments, and most were productive about 87% or about 30% of the time.

Germline V gene data show CDR1 as LNHDA and CDR2 as SQIVND (reference sequence). This CDR3 contains 13 residues. The junction had 3 bases not matched to a gene; V was cut back by 7 bases and J by 1 base. PCR primers comprised 60 Vbeta and 13 Jbeta primers. Method: immunoSEQ multiplex PCR; TCRdb's copy keeps in-frame clones and lacks some. The sample has some 110,000 clones, about 80% seen once. This clone has only a few counts. Antigen unknown. Although they were nominally healthy when sampled, donors likely had unrecorded immune exposures. The receptor's source is a man aged 40-55 years in good health and CMV-seronegative. This sequence joins TRBV19 and TRBJ1-1; TRBD1 matches at 7 bases. What was sequenced was PBMCs. CDR3 nucleotide sequence: TGTGCCAGTACCGACAGGGCGAACACTGAAGCTTTCTTT. Its translation is CASTDRANTEAFF.